This is a list of T cell receptor beta chains from one sample in a study of T cell responses to AZD1222 COVID-19 vaccine. Sequencing was performed with immunoSEQ multiplex PCR; in TCRdb, only in-frame clones are kept and a portion is missing. Seen here are 100,000 to 140,000 clones, 87% observed once, and the top ten hold 4.5% to 5.5%. The specimen comprised peripheral blood, sampled 28 days after the second AZD1222 dose. These receptor sequences come from an adult who received the AZD1222 COVID-19 vaccine. Each CDR3 is given with its conserved first and last residue.

J gene | V gene | CDR3 protein
TRBJ1-6 | TRBV19 | CASSRGTGNSPLHF
TRBJ2-5 | TRBV7-7 | CASSPSPGGALIQETQYF
TRBJ2-7 | TRBV10-2 | CASSELAGGREQYF
TRBJ2-7 | TRBV28 | CASSLIDHEQYF
TRBJ2-7 | TRBV6-5 | CASFRGHEQYF
TRBJ1-2 | TRBV29-1 | CSVGMDGRNYGYTF
TRBJ2-3 | TRBV14 | CASSQGDRQGLAIGDTQYF
TRBJ2-7 | TRBV18 | CASSTGTGSPREQYF
TRBJ2-5 | TRBV7-9 | CASSLEGAETQYF
TRBJ1-1 | TRBV18 | CASSPRDSLNTEAFF
TRBJ1-2 | TRBV19 | CASTKRSMSRVYGYTF
TRBJ1-2 | TRBV2 | CARTTGVGGYTF
TRBJ2-3 | TRBV6-1 | CASTAQWTGFDTQYF
TRBJ1-3 | TRBV29-1 | CSVVGNTIYF
TRBJ1-6 | TRBV5-1 | CASSLGATTYSPLHF
TRBJ1-5 | TRBV7-8 | CASSLTYMSNQPQHF
TRBJ2-1 | TRBV2 | CASSEPGTPKSSYNEQFF
TRBJ2-3 | TRBV2 | CASSDAVTSTDTQYF
TRBJ1-6 | TRBV4-1 | CASSPRLSYNSPLHF
TRBJ2-5 | TRBV6-2/TRBV6-3 | CASSYQTPRETQYF